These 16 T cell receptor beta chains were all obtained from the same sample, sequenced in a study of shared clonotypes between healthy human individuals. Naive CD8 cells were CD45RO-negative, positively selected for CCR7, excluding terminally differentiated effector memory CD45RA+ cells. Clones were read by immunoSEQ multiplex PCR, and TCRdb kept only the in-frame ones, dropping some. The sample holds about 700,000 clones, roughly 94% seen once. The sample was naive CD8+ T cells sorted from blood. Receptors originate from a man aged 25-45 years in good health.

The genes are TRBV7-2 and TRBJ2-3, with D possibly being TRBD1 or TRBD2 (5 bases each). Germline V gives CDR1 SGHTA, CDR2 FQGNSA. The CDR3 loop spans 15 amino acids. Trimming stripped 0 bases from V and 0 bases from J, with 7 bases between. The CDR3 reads CASSLAGPSTDTQYF. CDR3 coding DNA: TGTGCCAGCAGCTTAGCGGGACCTAGCACAGATACGCAGTATTTT.

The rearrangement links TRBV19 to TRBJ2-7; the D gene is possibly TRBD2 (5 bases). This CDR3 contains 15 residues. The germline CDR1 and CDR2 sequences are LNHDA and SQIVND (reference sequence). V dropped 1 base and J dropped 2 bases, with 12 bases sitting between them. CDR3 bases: TGTGCCAGTAGTATAGTAACAGACGGGACCTACGAGCAGTACTTC. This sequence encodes CASSIVTDGTYEQYF.

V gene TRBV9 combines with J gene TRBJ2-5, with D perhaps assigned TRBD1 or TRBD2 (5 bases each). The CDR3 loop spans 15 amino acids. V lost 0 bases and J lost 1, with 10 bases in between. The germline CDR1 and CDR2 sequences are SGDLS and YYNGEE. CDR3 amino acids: CASSVDGTVQETQYF. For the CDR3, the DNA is TGTGCCAGCAGCGTAGATGGGACGGTCCAAGAGACCCAGTACTTC.

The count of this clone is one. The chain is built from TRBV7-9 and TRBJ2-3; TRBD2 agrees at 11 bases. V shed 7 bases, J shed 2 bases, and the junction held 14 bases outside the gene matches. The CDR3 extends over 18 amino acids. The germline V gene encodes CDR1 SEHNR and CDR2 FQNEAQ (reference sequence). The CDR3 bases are TGTGCCAGCATGCCGACTAGCGGGAACCTAGGAGACACAGATACGCAGTATTTT. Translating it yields CASMPTSGNLGDTDTQYF. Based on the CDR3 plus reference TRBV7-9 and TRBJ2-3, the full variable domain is DTGVSQNPRHKITKRGQNVTFRCDPISEHNRLYWYRQTLGQGPEFLTYFQNEAQLEKSRLLSDRFSAERPKGSFSTLEIQRTEQGDSAMYLCASMPTSGNLGDTDTQYFGPGTRLTVL.

The CDR3 loop is CATSRSKGTYGTDTQYF. For the CDR3, the DNA is TGTGCCACCAGCAGATCCAAAGGGACATACGGAACAGATACGCAGTATTTT. J is TRBJ2-3 and V is TRBV15, with a weak D call TRBD1 (6 bases). V lost 2 bases, J lost 3 bases, and 18 bases lay in between. Germline CDR1 is LNHNV and CDR2 is YYDKDF (reference sequence). CDR3 length: 17 residues.

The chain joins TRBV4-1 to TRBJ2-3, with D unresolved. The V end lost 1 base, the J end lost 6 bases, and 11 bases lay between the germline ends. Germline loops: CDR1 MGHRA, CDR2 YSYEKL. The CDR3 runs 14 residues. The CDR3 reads CASSQVYRSDTQYF. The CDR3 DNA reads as TGCGCCAGCAGCCAAGTATACCGGTCGGATACGCAGTATTTT.

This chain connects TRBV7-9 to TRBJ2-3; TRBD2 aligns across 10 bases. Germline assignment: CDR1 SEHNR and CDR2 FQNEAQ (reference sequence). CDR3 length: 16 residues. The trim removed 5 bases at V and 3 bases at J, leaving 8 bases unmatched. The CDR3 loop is CASSSLGLAVTDTQYF. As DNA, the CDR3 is TGTGCCAGCAGCAGCCTCGGACTAGCGGTAACAGATACGCAGTATTTT.

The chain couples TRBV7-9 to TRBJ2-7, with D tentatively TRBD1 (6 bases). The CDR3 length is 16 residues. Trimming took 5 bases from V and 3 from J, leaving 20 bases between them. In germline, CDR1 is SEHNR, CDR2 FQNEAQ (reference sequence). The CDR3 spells CASSLGTTGFFYEQYF. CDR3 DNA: TGTGCCAGCAGCCTCGGAACTACAGGGTTTTTCTACGAGCAGTACTTC.

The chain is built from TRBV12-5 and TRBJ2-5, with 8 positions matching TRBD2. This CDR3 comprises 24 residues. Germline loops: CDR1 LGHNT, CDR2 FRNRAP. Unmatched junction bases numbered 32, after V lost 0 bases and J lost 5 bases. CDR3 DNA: TGTGCTAGTGGTTTGGTCCGCCCAGGGGTACGTTATCCGGGACTAGTTAGATTTTCGGAGACCCAGTACTTC. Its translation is CASGLVRPGVRYPGLVRFSETQYF.

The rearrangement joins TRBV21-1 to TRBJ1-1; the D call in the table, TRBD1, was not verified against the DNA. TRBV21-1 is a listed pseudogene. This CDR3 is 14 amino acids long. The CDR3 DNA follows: TGTGCCAGCAGCAACCAGGGGGCCAACACTGAAGCTTTCTTT. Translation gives CASSNQGANTEAFF.

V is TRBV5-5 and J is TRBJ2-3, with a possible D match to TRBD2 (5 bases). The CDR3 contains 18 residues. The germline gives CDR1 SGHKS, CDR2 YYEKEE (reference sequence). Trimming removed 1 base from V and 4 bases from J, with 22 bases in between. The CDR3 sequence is CASSLTGIDFRTPDTQYF. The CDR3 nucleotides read TGTGCCAGCAGCTTGACCGGGATCGACTTTCGAACACCAGATACGCAGTATTTT.

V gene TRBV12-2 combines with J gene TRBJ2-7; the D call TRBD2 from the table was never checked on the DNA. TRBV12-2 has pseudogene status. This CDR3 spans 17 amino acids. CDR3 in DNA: TGTGCAAGTCGCTTAGGACTAGCGGGAGGCCGGGGCTACGAGCAGTACTTC. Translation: CASRLGLAGGRGYEQYF.

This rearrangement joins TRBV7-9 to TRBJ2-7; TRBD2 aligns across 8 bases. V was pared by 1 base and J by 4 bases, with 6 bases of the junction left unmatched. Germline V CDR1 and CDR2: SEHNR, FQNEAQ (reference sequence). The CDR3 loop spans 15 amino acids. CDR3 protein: CASSLGSGIVYEQYF. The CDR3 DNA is TGTGCCAGCAGCTTAGGTAGCGGGATTGTGTACGAGCAGTACTTC.

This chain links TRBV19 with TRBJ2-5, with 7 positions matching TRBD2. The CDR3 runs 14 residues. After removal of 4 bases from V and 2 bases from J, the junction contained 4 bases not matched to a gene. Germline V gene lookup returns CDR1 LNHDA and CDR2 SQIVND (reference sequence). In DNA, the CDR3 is TGTGCCAGTAGTAGATACGGGGGGCAAGAGACCCAGTACTTC. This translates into CASSRYGGQETQYF.

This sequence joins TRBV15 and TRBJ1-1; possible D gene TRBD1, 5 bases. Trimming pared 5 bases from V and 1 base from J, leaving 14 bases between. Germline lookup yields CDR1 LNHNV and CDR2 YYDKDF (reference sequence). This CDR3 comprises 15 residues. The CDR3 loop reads CATSGGRYPNTEAFF. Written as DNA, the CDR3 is TGTGCCACCAGCGGGGGACGGTATCCGAACACTGAAGCTTTCTTT. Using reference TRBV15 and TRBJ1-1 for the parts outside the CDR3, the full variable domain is DAMVIQNPRYQVTQFGKPVTLSCSQTLNHNVMYWYQQKSSQAPKLLFHYYDKDFNNEADTPDNFQSRRPNTSFCFLDIRSPGLGDTAMYLCATSGGRYPNTEAFFGQGTRLTVV.

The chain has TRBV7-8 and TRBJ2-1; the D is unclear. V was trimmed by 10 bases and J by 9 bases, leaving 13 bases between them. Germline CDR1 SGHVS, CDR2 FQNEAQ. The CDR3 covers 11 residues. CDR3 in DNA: TGTGCCACCGGAAAGTCTGGTGAGCAGTTCTTC. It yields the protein CATGKSGEQFF.